The present T cell receptor (beta chain) was sequenced within a study of cytomegalovirus exposure and HLA in healthy donors. Study summary: Previous work identified roughly 120 million unique TCR beta sequences from approximately 190 million T cells.

The sample holds one count of this clone. Antigen unknown. At one end, the junction sequence differs from germline, possibly due to a read error. The PCR made use of 60 Vbeta and 13 Jbeta primers. Sequencing used immunoSEQ multiplex PCR; TCRdb keeps in-frame clones, though not all of them. This table holds more than 85,000 clones, about 79% found once. Study outcomes and limitations: In a later analysis, HLA-C alleles had the fewest associated TCRs, DRB1 alleles the most.

This CDR3 has 14 amino acids. The germline CDR1 and CDR2 sequences are SEHNR and FQNEAQ (reference sequence). The sample consisted of PBMCs. The gene calls are TRBV7-9 and TRBJ1-2, with a possible D match to TRBD1 (5 bases). The source is a woman aged 18-35 years in good health and CMV-seronegative. The CDR3: CSSSLGARHYGYTF. DNA of the CDR3: TGTTCCAGCAGCTTAGGGGCCCGACACTATGGCTACACCTTC.